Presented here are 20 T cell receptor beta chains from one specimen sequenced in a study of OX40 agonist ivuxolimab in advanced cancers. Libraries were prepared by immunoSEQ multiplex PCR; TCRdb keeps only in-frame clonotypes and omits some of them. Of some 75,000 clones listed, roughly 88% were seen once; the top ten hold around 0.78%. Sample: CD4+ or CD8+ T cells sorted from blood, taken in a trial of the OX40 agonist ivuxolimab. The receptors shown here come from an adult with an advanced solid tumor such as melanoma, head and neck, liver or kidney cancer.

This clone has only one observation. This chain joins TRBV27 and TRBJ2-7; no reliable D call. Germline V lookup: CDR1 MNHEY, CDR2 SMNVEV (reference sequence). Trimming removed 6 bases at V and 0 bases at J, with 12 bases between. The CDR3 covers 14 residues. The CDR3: CASRLRHSSYEQYF. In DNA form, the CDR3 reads TGTGCCAGCAGACTGCGGCATAGCTCCTACGAGCAGTACTTC.

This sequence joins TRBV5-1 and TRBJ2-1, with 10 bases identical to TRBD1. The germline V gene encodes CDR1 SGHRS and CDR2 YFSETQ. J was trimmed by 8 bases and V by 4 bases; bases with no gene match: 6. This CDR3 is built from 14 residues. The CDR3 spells CASSLRQGADEQFF. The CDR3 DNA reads TGCGCCAGCAGCCTCCGACAGGGGGCCGATGAGCAGTTCTTC.

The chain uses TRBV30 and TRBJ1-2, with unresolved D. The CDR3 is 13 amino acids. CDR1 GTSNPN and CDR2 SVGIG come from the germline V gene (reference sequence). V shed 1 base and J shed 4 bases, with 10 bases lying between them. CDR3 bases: TGTGCCTGGAGTGCGGCTTTCCTCTATGGCTACACCTTC. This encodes CAWSAAFLYGYTF.

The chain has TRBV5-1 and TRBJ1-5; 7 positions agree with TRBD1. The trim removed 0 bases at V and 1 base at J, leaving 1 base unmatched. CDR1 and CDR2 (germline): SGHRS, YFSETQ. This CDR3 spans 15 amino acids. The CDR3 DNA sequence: TGCGCCAGCAGCTTGGGGACAGGAAGCAATCAGCCCCAGCATTTT. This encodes CASSLGTGSNQPQHF.

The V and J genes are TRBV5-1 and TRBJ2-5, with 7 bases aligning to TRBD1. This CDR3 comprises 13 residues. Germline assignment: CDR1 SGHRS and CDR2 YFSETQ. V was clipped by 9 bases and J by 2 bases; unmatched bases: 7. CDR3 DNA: TGCGCCACCAGACAGGGCCTTCAAGAGACCCAGTACTTC. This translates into CATRQGLQETQYF.

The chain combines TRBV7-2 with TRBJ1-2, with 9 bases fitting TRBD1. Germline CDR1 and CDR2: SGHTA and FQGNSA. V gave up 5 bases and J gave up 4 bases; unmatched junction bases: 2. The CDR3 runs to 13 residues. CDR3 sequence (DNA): TGTGCCAGCAGCCCGGACAGGGGCTATGGCTACACCTTC. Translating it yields CASSPDRGYGYTF.

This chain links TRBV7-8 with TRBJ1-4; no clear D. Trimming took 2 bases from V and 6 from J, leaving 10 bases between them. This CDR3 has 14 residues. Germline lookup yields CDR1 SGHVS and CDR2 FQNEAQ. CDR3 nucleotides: TGTGCCAGCAGCTTATGGGGTTTGGATGAAAAACTGTTTTTT. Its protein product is CASSLWGLDEKLFF. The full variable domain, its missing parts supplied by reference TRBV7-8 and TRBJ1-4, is GAGVSQSPRYKVAKRGQDVALRCDPISGHVSLFWYQQALGQGPEFLTYFQNEAQLDKSGLPSDRFFAERPEGSVSTLKIQRTQQEDSAVYLCASSLWGLDEKLFFGSGTQLSVL.

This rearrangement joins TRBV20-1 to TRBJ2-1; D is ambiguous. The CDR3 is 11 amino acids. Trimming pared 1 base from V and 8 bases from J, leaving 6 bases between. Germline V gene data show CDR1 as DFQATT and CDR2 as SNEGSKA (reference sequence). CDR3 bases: TGCAGTGCTAGAGGCTTGGATGAGCAGTTCTTC. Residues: CSARGLDEQFF.

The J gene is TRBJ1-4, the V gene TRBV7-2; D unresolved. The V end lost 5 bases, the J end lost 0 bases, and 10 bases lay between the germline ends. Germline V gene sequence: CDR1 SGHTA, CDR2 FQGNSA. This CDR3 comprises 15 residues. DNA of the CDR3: TGTGCCAGCAGCCCTTCAATTGCAACTAATGAAAAACTGTTTTTT. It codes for CASSPSIATNEKLFF. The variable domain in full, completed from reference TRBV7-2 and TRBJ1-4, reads GAGVSQSPSNKVTEKGKDVELRCDPISGHTALYWYRQSLGQGLEFLIYFQGNSAPDKSGLPSDRFSAERTGGSVSTLTIQRTQQEDSAVYLCASSPSIATNEKLFFGSGTQLSVL.

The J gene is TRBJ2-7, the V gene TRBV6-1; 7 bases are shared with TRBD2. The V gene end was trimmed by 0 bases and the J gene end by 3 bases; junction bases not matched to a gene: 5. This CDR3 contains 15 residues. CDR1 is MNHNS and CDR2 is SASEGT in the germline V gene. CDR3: CASSEAPGGYYEQYF. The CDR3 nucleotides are TGTGCCAGCAGTGAAGCCCCGGGGGGTTACTACGAGCAGTACTTC.

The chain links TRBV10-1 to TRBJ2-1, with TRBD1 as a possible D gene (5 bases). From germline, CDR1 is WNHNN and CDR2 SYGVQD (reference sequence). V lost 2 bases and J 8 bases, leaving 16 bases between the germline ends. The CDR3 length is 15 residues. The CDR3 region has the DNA TGCGCCAGCAGTGAGACAGGAGAAACTTACGATGAGCAGTTCTTC. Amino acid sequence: CASSETGETYDEQFF.

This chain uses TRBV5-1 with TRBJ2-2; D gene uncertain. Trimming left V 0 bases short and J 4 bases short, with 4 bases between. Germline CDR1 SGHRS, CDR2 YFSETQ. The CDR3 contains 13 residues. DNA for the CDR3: TGCGCCAGCAGCTTGGAGGTCACCGGGGAGCTGTTTTTT. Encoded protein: CASSLEVTGELFF.

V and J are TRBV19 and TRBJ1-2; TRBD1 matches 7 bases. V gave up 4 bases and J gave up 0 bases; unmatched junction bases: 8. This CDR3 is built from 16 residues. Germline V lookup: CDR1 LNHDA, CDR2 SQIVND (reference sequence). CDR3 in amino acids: CASSTLTGATNYGYTF. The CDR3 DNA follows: TGTGCCAGTAGTACCCTCACAGGGGCTACTAACTATGGCTACACCTTC.

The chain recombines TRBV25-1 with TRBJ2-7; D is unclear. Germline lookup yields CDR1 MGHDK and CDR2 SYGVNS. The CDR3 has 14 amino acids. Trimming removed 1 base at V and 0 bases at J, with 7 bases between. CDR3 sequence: CASSEFGYSYEQYF. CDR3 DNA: TGTGCCAGCAGTGAATTCGGGTACTCCTACGAGCAGTACTTC.

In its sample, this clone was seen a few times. The DNA for the CDR3 is TGCGCCAGCAGCCCACGGGACTTCAATCAGCCCCAGCATTTT. Translation: CASSPRDFNQPQHF. V is TRBV5-1 and J is TRBJ1-5, with D tentatively TRBD1 (5 bases). The CDR3 length is 14 residues. Trimming took 4 bases from V and 3 from J, leaving 11 bases between them. Germline V gene lookup returns CDR1 SGHRS and CDR2 YFSETQ.

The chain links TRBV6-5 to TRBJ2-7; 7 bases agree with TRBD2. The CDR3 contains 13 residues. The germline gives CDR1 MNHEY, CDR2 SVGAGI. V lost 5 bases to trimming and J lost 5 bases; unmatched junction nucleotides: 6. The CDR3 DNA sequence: TGTGCCAGCAGTGAAAGGGCGGGAGACGAGCAGTACTTC. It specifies CASSERAGDEQYF.

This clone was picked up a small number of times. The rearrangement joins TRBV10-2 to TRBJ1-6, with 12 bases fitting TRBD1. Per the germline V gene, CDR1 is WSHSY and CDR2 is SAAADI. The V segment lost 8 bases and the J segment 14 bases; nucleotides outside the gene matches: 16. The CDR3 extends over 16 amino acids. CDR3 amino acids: CASGTGGGGGFSALHF. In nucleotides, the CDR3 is TGCGCCAGCGGGACAGGGGGCGGGGGGGGCTTTTCGGCCCTCCACTTT.

The CDR3 reads CATSRTGSGANVLTF. The DNA for the CDR3 is TGTGCCACCAGCAGAACAGGGAGTGGGGCCAACGTCCTGACTTTC. This chain joins TRBV15 and TRBJ2-6; D possibly corresponds to TRBD1 (6 bases). Per the germline V gene, CDR1 is LNHNV and CDR2 is YYDKDF (reference sequence). Trimming shortened V by 2 bases and J by 3 bases, and 8 bases separated the two germline ends. The CDR3 spans 15 residues.

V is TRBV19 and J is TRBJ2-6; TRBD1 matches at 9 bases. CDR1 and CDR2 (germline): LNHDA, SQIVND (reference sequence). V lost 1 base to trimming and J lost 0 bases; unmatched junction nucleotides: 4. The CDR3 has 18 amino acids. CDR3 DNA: TGTGCCAGTAGTATAGCACAGGGGGCGCGCTCTGGGGCCAACGTCCTGACTTTC. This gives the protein CASSIAQGARSGANVLTF.

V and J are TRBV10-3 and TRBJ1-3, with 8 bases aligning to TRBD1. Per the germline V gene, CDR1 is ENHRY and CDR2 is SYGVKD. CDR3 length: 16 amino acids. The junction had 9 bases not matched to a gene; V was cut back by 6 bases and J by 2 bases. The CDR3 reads CAIRGGQGATGNTIYF. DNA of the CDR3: TGTGCCATCAGGGGAGGACAGGGAGCAACTGGAAACACCATATATTTT.